This T cell receptor beta chain was sequenced in a study of blood T cells in healthy people across ages. It was with a sample-barcoded 5' primer and a J-beta primer mix that a second PCR of roughly 6 to 12 cycles was run. From the 5' RACE reads, TCRdb called clonotypes with MiXCR, one entry per CDR3 protein. The table records over 500,000 distinct CDR3 sequences, under 65% of them present only once. CDR1 LNHDA and CDR2 SQIVND come from the germline V gene (reference sequence). The V and J ends lost 3 bases and 2 bases, in that order; junction bases with no gene match: 8. The CDR3 consists of 16 residues.

The source is an elderly woman in good health. The genes are TRBV19 and TRBJ2-3, with 7 bases fitting TRBD2. Sequenced sample: blood. CDR3 DNA sequence: TGTGCCAGTAGTATCGGCCCAGCGGGGAACACAGATACGCAGTATTTT. It is translated as CASSIGPAGNTDTQYF.